Here is one TCR beta chain with its context. Its cognate antigen has yet to be identified. The record has no base qualities; no much larger clone is one base away. This sample is drawn from a study of blood T cells in healthy people across ages (dated by TCRdb to the mid-2010s). Some background on the complete study: In model experiments, template switching captured roughly one uniquely barcoded TCR beta cDNA molecule for every two T cells. Age-related changes in TCR beta repertoire diversity were measured in the study by deep sequencing normalized with unique cDNA molecular identifiers. The donors were split into four age groups: young (average about 15 years), middle-aged (roughly 42), aged (approximately 59) and long-lived (under 90). Two additional independent replicas of 1 million unique cDNA reads from the same blood draw were analyzed for two donors (one aged 18 to 30 and one aged 80 or older).

Broader findings and caveats from the paper: A strong correlation was found between observed TCR beta diversity and the percentage of naive T cells measured by flow cytometry. Donor CMV infection status was unknown, potentially confounding age-related changes in expanded clonotypes. Compared with the aged group, more naive CD4+ T cells, fewer expanded clones and increased TCR diversity were shown by the long-lived group, suggesting age selection. Bulk unsorted PBMC profiling prevented conclusive comparison of naive and antigen-experienced compartments. Observed TCR beta diversity per million T cells fell roughly linearly with age, and a significant reduction was already apparent by age approximately 40. Estimates of total diversity based on one million sequenced T cells were regarded as lower bounds and as underestimates.

In the germline V gene (reference sequence), CDR1 corresponds to MNHEY and CDR2 to SMNVEV. There are 15 amino acids in the CDR3, from cysteine to phenylalanine inclusive. Here the CDR3 DNA is all that survives: 45 bases in frame from base 1. From V the trimming removes 5 bases and from J it removes 1 base, while the gene matches leave 7 bases of the junction unaccounted for. The donors were roughly 40 Caucasian individuals from Russia, aged 6 to 90 years, who were systemically healthy. Roughly 10 milliliters of peripheral blood were drawn from each donor into EDTA-treated Vacutainer tubes. Ficoll-Paque density-gradient centrifugation was used to isolate PBMCs, with at least 6.5 million per sample. Total RNA was extracted from PBMCs with Trizol reagent, with at least 6 micrograms obtained per sample. The percentages of naive CD45RAhigh/CD27high T cells were determined by flow cytometry on a PBMC aliquot from every donor.

The library was produced with 5' RACE. Sequencing took place on an Illumina HiSeq 2500. A second PCR of roughly 7 to 11 cycles was performed with a sample-barcoded 5' primer and a J-beta primer mix. A unique molecular identifier was introduced onto each TCR beta cDNA molecule by a template-switch 5' adaptor carrying 12 random nucleotides. At least 2.5 million CDR3-containing paired-end reads were obtained from each sample. All of the RNA was converted into first-strand cDNA using the Mint cDNA synthesis kit, with a TRBC-specific oligonucleotide serving as the primer. Following uracil-DNA glycosylase treatment, a first 18-cycle PCR with universal primers M1SS and BC2_uni_R was performed on all cDNA. Under the source paper's analysis protocol: Normalization of each sample was performed by random selection of 1 million high-quality reads, each carrying a distinct molecular identifier. Reads sharing molecular identifiers were discarded rather than binned into consensus sequences. MiTCR, with a Q25 quality threshold and the strictest error-elimination algorithm, was used for CDR3 identification, clonotype clustering and error correction. Lower-bound total TCR beta diversity was estimated with a nonparametric unseen species model using Euler transformation. In TCRdb, the public reads were trimmed at Q25 with fastp and aligned with MiXCR, with productive beta chains retained. Rows matching on CDR3 protein sequence are summarized as one entry with the most common DNA and genes. The V and J calls shown here were made by TCRdb, not taken from the authors' results. This sample has about 540,000 distinct CDR3 sequences in its table, and more than 20% of those were observed once. Around 10% of the sample belongs to the ten largest clones.

Separately, the same data were catalogued under a study of T cells of mothers and their children. As the second study states: The donors were nine systemically healthy Caucasian individuals, made up of three mothers and their six children. cDNA synthesis consumed the entire amount of extracted RNA, loaded at around 1.5 ug RNA in each 15 ul reaction. In the second PCR, the M1S primer introduced both the sample barcodes and 2-4 random nucleotides. Each mother yielded over 8 million TCR beta CDR3 reads and each child roughly 3 million reads. Thymic selection similarly shapes TCR recombination output in related and unrelated pairs, with minor effect from inherited differences. Normalized repertoire overlap was always found to be slightly, but never significantly, higher in related mother-child pairs than in unrelated mother-child pairs. With a sensitivity of approximately 93 clones per million clonotypes, no persistent microchimeric T cell clones were detected. The study used deep NGS to compare TCR beta repertoires of mothers and children, seeking features distinguishing related mother-child pairs from unrelated individuals. Mothers averaged roughly 40 +/- 4 years of age and children averaged approximately 11 +/- 4 years. Libraries were sequenced on Illumina HiSeq 2000 with 100+100 nt paired-end reads after adapter ligation with NEBNext reagents. To avoid cross-contamination, the mother libraries and the child libraries were prepared a month apart and sequenced in separate runs. For each donor, somewhere between roughly 450,000 and 2,200,000 distinct TCR beta clonotypes were identified. Naive TCR beta clonotypes were estimated from low-frequency clonotypes matched to each donor's FACS-determined naive share, without sorting.

The chain couples TRBV27 to TRBJ2-7; 8 bases in the middle match TRBD2. Sequencing used blood. The origin of this receptor is a boy aged 10-17 years in good health. The base sequence is TGTGCCAGCAGTAGGGGTAGCGGGGAGTCCTACGAGCAGTACTTC. The encoded protein is CASSRGSGESYEQYF.